These 3 T cell receptor beta chains originate from one sample sequenced in a study of PD-1 blockade in classical Hodgkin lymphoma. Assay: immunoSEQ multiplex PCR; the TCRdb copy retains only in-frame clones and omits some. Among around 20,000 clones listed, 70% to 90% were seen once. Brentuximab vedotin exposure varied among the patients, all of whom had relapsed after autologous stem cell transplantation. The sample consisted of peripheral blood mononuclear cells (PBMCs), taken before the second cycle of nivolumab. Every receptor here comes from a human donor with classical Hodgkin lymphoma.

The chain uses TRBV6-6 and TRBJ1-2, with D possibly matching TRBD1 (5 bases). The germline V gene encodes CDR1 MNHNY and CDR2 SVGAGI (reference sequence). V was shortened by 2 bases and J by 4 bases, with 8 bases between the two germline ends. The length of the CDR3 is 13 residues. The CDR3 sequence: CASSYGAIYGYTF. DNA for the CDR3: TGTGCCAGCAGTTACGGGGCAATCTATGGCTACACCTTC.

The chain recombines TRBV7-9 with TRBJ1-1; TRBD1 is a possible D gene (5 bases). The germline gives CDR1 SEHNR, CDR2 FQNEAQ (reference sequence). The CDR3 consists of 11 residues. V gave up 7 bases and J gave up 8 bases, with 11 bases separating them. CDR3 loop: CASTQTDEAFF. Written as DNA, the CDR3 is TGTGCCAGCACCCAGACAGACGAAGCTTTCTTT. The full variable domain, its missing parts supplied by reference TRBV7-9 and TRBJ1-1, is DTGVSQNPRHKITKRGQNVTFRCDPISEHNRLYWYRQTLGQGPEFLTYFQNEAQLEKSRLLSDRFSAERPKGSFSTLEIQRTEQGDSAMYLCASTQTDEAFFGQGTRLTVV.

The rearrangement links TRBV6-5 to TRBJ2-6; perhaps D is TRBD1 or TRBD2 (7 bases each). Germline CDR1 and CDR2: MNHEY and SVGAGI. The CDR3 covers 14 residues. Trimming pared 8 bases from V and 2 bases from J, leaving 10 bases between. The CDR3 DNA is TGTGCCAGCCAGGGGGGGACTGGGGCCAACGTCCTGACTTTC. Protein product: CASQGGTGANVLTF.